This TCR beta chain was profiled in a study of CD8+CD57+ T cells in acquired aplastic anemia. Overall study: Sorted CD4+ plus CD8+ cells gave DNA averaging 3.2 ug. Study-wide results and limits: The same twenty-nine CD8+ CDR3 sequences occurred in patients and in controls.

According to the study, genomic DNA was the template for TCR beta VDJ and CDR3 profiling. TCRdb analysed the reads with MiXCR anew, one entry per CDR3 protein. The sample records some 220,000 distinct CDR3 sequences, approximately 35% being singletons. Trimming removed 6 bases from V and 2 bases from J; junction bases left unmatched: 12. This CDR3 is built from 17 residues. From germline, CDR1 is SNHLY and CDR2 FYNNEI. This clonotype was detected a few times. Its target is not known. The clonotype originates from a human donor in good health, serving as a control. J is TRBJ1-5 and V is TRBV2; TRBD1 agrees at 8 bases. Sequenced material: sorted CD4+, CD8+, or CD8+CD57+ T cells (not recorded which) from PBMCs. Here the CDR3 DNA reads TGTGCCAGCAGGGAACAAGGCAGGGGGCCTCGCAATCAGCCCCAGCATTTT. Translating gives CASREQGRGPRNQPQHF.